A single T cell receptor (beta chain) is shown here with its context. Its antigen is currently unknown. The CDR3 covers 16 residues. Germline lookup yields CDR1 ENHRY and CDR2 SYGVKD. With 3 bases clipped from V and 4 bases from J, the junction kept 3 bases outside the gene matches. Included in the TCR beta cDNA libraries were unique molecular identifiers. The T cell input of about 0.9 to 11 million gave hundreds of thousands of cDNA molecules. TCRdb reprocessed the PCR reads via MiXCR and lists one record per CDR3 protein. The table lists about 770,000 distinct CDR3 sequences, approximately 44% of them singletons. This specimen belongs to a study of post-analysis software for immune sequencing data. Study-level information: There were relapsing-remitting, secondary progressive and progressive-relapsing multiple sclerosis among the disease courses included. Findings of the study overall: Diversity measured as normalized Chao1 was significantly lower in multiple sclerosis patients than in controls. Same-batch preparations were strongly co-clustered by F measure. With TRBV5-6, TRBV5-1 and TRBV20-1 included, several TRBV segments were more frequent in patients than in controls.

This chain uses TRBV10-3 with TRBJ2-3; 14 positions match TRBD2. Sequenced: blood. This sequence originates from a girl aged 10-17 years with multiple sclerosis. The CDR3 nucleotides read TGTGCCATCAGTGACCTGGGACTAGCGGGAGCAGATACGCAGTATTTT. Protein: CAISDLGLAGADTQYF.